This T cell receptor (beta chain) was captured in a study of blood T cell repertoires in COVID-19. The overall study: From T cells, B-cell-depleted T cells, or PBMCs came the material, which was cDNA or gDNA.

Per the study methods: For nucleated cells, counts were estimated from reference gene primer amplification. Clones were read by immunoSEQ multiplex PCR, and TCRdb kept only the in-frame ones, dropping some. From that table come the V and J calls and clone size; the DNA was used to work out D and trimming. Counted here are 120,000 to 150,000 clones, approximately 84% occurring once; the ten biggest clones make up roughly 3.8%. Clinical history as reported by participants underpinned cohort assignment. V shed 3 bases and J shed 1 base, with 10 bases lying between them. The germline CDR1 and CDR2 sequences are SGDLS and YYNGEE. The CDR3 has 14 residues.

The sequencing sample was made of PBMCs or T cells enriched from blood (not recorded which). This TCR came from a man aged 50-60 years in a cohort exposed to, infected with or recovered from COVID-19 (not recorded which). The chain links TRBV9 to TRBJ1-1; D uncertain. The CDR3 loop reads CASSANQANTEAFF. In nucleotides, the CDR3 is TGTGCCAGCAGCGCCAATCAAGCGAACACTGAAGCTTTCTTT.